The next 29 T cell receptor beta chains were all read from a single sample in a study of T cells in localized non-small cell lung cancer. Produced via immunoSEQ multiplex PCR; TCRdb's table is partial and in-frame only. The table lists tens of thousands of clones, 80% to 90% of them singletons. Here the sequenced sample was peripheral blood, taken before any cancer treatment. These receptors originate from a male donor aged 60 or older with stage III squamous cell lung carcinoma.

V and J are TRBV9 and TRBJ2-1, with D perhaps TRBD2 (5 bases). Trimming shortened V by 2 bases and J by 6 bases, and 12 bases separated the two germline ends. The V gene's germline CDR1 is SGDLS and CDR2 YYNGEE. There are 14 residues in the CDR3. The DNA for the CDR3 is TGTGCCAGCAGCGTCCTGGCGGGTTCCAATGAGCAGTTCTTC. Its translation is CASSVLAGSNEQFF. The variable domain in full, completed from reference TRBV9 and TRBJ2-1, reads DSGVTQTPKHLITATGQRVTLRCSPRSGDLSVYWYQQSLDQGLQFLIQYYNGEERAKGNILERFSAQQFPDLHSELNLSSLELGDSALYFCASSVLAGSNEQFFGPGTRLTVL.

The chain combines TRBV27 with TRBJ1-6; 10 nucleotides agree with TRBD1. V lost 5 bases, J lost 8 bases, and 9 bases stayed unmatched. Germline V gene sequence: CDR1 MNHEY, CDR2 SMNVEV (reference sequence). The CDR3 covers 16 residues. Written as DNA, the CDR3 is TGTGCCAGCAGTCCCCGGGGGGACAGGGGTTATTCACCCCTCCACTTT. It yields the protein CASSPRGDRGYSPLHF.

The chain carries TRBV29-1 and TRBJ2-5; 11 nucleotides agree with TRBD2. J gave up 5 bases and V 5 bases, and 4 bases lay outside the gene matches. The CDR3 loop spans 13 amino acids. Germline-derived CDR1 and CDR2 are SQVTM and ANQGSEA. The CDR3 nucleotides are TGCAGCGTTACTAGCGGGGGAGAGGAGACCCAGTACTTC. Its translation: CSVTSGGEETQYF.

The chain employs TRBV7-8 and TRBJ1-2, with 9 bases matching TRBD1. V shed 2 bases and J 5 bases; nucleotides not matched to a gene: 9. Germline CDR1 SGHVS, CDR2 FQNEAQ. There are 16 residues in the CDR3. As DNA, the CDR3 is TGTGCCAGCAGCTTAACTGGGACAGGGAGACGGTATGGCTACACCTTC. Its protein is CASSLTGTGRRYGYTF.

This clone occurred a few times. J is TRBJ2-3 and V is TRBV7-2; the D is unclear. This CDR3 is built from 14 residues. Germline assignment: CDR1 SGHTA and CDR2 FQGNSA. V was cut by 5 bases and J by 9 bases, with 18 bases left in between. The CDR3 nucleotides read TGTGCCAGCAGCCTAGTTATGGCCTCCGGGACGCAGTATTTT. This translates into CASSLVMASGTQYF.

The genes are TRBV7-2 and TRBJ1-3, with unresolved D. Trimming cost V 5 bases and J 0 bases, with 14 bases left between them. The CDR3 is 16 residues long. Germline V gives CDR1 SGHTA, CDR2 FQGNSA. CDR3 nucleotides: TGTGCCAGCAGCCTCACACCCCGGGACTCTGGAAACACCATATATTTT. The encoded protein is CASSLTPRDSGNTIYF.

The CDR3 DNA reads as TGTGCCAGCAGTTACTCGTCCTACGGGTCACCCCTCCACTTT. It specifies CASSYSSYGSPLHF. The rearrangement links TRBV6-5 to TRBJ1-6; D not resolved. Deletions cut 0 bases from V and 10 bases from J, with 10 bases between. CDR1 is MNHEY, CDR2 SVGAGI, per germline. This CDR3 is built from 14 residues.

V and J are TRBV19 and TRBJ2-7, with D perhaps TRBD2 (5 bases). V lost 5 bases and J 0 bases, leaving 11 bases between the germline ends. The CDR3 totals 14 residues. In germline, CDR1 is LNHDA, CDR2 SQIVND (reference sequence). In DNA form, the CDR3 reads TGTGCCAGTAGTGGCGGGCCGAGCTCCTACGAGCAGTACTTC. Translating gives CASSGGPSSYEQYF.

The gene calls are TRBV27 and TRBJ1-1; 11 nucleotides line up with TRBD1. This CDR3 spans 13 amino acids. Germline CDR1 is MNHEY and CDR2 is SMNVEV (reference sequence). Germline trimming cut 4 bases from V and 6 bases from J; bases unmatched to any gene: 1. CDR3 bases: TGTGCCAGCAGTTCGGGACAGGGGGCTGAAGCTTTCTTT. Residues: CASSSGQGAEAFF.

V and J are TRBV4-2 and TRBJ2-2; TRBD2 matches at 10 bases. With V trimmed by 0 bases and J by 5 bases, 9 bases remained unmatched. Germline loops: CDR1 LGHNA, CDR2 YNFKEQ. This CDR3 spans 18 amino acids. The DNA of the CDR3 is TGTGCCAGCAGCCAAGAAATTAGGGGGACTAGCGAAACCGGGGAGCTGTTTTTT. It translates to CASSQEIRGTSETGELFF.

V is TRBV14 and J is TRBJ2-5; a weak D match, TRBD1 (6 bases). This CDR3 spans 18 amino acids. V was pared by 2 bases and J by 1 base, with 20 bases between. Germline values: CDR1 SGHDN, CDR2 FVKESK. CDR3 loop: CASSQFQGPLTLQETQYF. The CDR3 DNA reads as TGTGCCAGCAGCCAATTTCAGGGGCCTCTGACCCTCCAAGAGACCCAGTACTTC.

The chain carries TRBV2 and TRBJ2-2, with TRBD1 matching 9 bases. The CDR3 is 14 amino acids. Trimming took 6 bases from V and 5 from J; bases not matched to a gene: 4. The germline V gene has CDR1 SNHLY and CDR2 FYNNEI. This CDR3 reads CASSDRGGTGELFF. CDR3 coding DNA: TGTGCCAGCAGCGACAGGGGGGGAACCGGGGAGCTGTTTTTT.

The CDR3 protein is CASSYRQEQYV. As DNA, the CDR3 is TGTGCCAGCAGTTACCGGCAAGAGCAGTACGTC. The V and J genes are TRBV6-5 and TRBJ2-7; the D is unclear. The V end lost 2 bases, the J end lost 7 bases, and 6 bases lay between the germline ends. Germline CDR1 MNHEY, CDR2 SVGAGI. There are 11 residues in the CDR3.

V usage is TRBV27 and J usage is TRBJ2-5; 8 bases align to TRBD2. V was pared by 2 bases and J by 7 bases, with 15 bases of the junction left unmatched. Germline lookup yields CDR1 MNHEY and CDR2 SMNVEV (reference sequence). The CDR3 extends over 17 amino acids. CDR3: CASSLDNPAGGGGTQYF. Written as DNA, the CDR3 is TGTGCCAGCAGTTTAGACAACCCTGCGGGGGGAGGGGGGACCCAGTACTTC.

The rearrangement uses TRBV5-5 and TRBJ2-3; D perhaps matches TRBD2 (5 bases). The ends were cut back, 4 bases at V and 0 bases at J, with 9 bases in the middle. The CDR3 loop spans 14 amino acids. Looked up from germline, CDR1 is SGHKS and CDR2 is YYEKEE (reference sequence). The CDR3 reads CASSVGLSTDTQYF. The CDR3 DNA is TGTGCCAGCAGCGTAGGACTGAGCACAGATACGCAGTATTTT.

The V gene is TRBV6-6, the J gene TRBJ1-1; no definite D call. V lost 2 bases and J lost 1, with 8 bases in between. The CDR3 runs 14 residues. Germline loops: CDR1 MNHNY, CDR2 SVGAGI (reference sequence). The CDR3 is CASSYLAGNTEAFF. CDR3 nucleotides: TGTGCCAGCAGTTACCTCGCGGGGAACACTGAAGCTTTCTTT.

The V call is TRBV30, the J call TRBJ1-1; D is ambiguous. The CDR3 totals 11 residues. V was pared by 2 bases and J by 8 bases, with 9 bases between. Germline V gene data show CDR1 as GTSNPN and CDR2 as SVGIG (reference sequence). CDR3 residues: CAWSLRVEAFF. Written as DNA, the CDR3 is TGTGCCTGGAGTCTGCGAGTCGAAGCTTTCTTT. Drawing the rest from reference TRBV30 and TRBJ1-1, the complete variable domain is SQTIHQWPATLVQPVGSPLSLECTVEGTSNPNLYWYRQAAGRGLQLLFYSVGIGQISSEVPQNLSASRPQDRQFILSSKKLLLSDSGFYLCAWSLRVEAFFGQGTRLTVV.

The chain carries TRBV10-2 and TRBJ2-7; D unclear. The germline V and J ends were trimmed by 8 bases and 0 bases, with 8 bases remaining between them. The germline V gene has CDR1 WSHSY and CDR2 SAAADI. The CDR3 loop spans 12 amino acids. The CDR3 nucleotides are TGCGCCAGCTCCCCGAGCTCCTACGAGCAGTACTTC. Encoded protein: CASSPSSYEQYF.

This sequence joins TRBV27 and TRBJ2-7; D is possibly TRBD2 (6 bases). CDR1 and CDR2 (germline): MNHEY, SMNVEV (reference sequence). Trimming left V 8 bases short and J 5 bases short, with 16 bases between. The CDR3 totals 13 residues. This chain's CDR3 is CASGGTFGDEQYF. CDR3 nucleotides: TGTGCCAGCGGAGGGACGTTTGGCGACGAGCAGTACTTC.

This clone was seen a handful of times. The junction differs from germline at one of its ends, possibly a read error. The chain links TRBV2 to TRBJ1-6; 9 bases fit TRBD1. The CDR3 spans 15 residues. The germline gives CDR1 SNHLY, CDR2 FYNNEI. The DNA for the CDR3 is TGTGCCAGCCGTGAGGGGACAGGGCCTAATTCACCCCTCCACTTT. Protein: CASREGTGPNSPLHF.

The chain recombines TRBV11-2 with TRBJ2-7, with 8 nucleotides matching TRBD2. Germline V gene data show CDR1 as SGHAT and CDR2 as FQNNGV. J gave up 6 bases and V 5 bases, and 9 bases lay outside the gene matches. This CDR3 is 14 amino acids long. In DNA, the CDR3 is TGTGCCAGCAGCCCAGGACTAGCTGTGGGCGAGCAGTACTTC. Its translation is CASSPGLAVGEQYF.

V usage is TRBV7-6 and J usage is TRBJ2-5, with D perhaps TRBD1 (6 bases). The length of the CDR3 is 13 residues. The V gene's germline CDR1 is SGHVS and CDR2 FNYEAQ. With 4 bases removed from V and 5 bases from J, the gap between germline ends came to 11 bases. The CDR3 DNA reads TGTGCCAGCAGCTCAGGACAGATTGAGACCCAGTACTTC. Residues: CASSSGQIETQYF.

This chain links TRBV2 with TRBJ1-5; D uncertain. Germline loops: CDR1 SNHLY, CDR2 FYNNEI. This CDR3 has 14 residues. The V end was cut by 5 bases, the J end by 2 bases, with 10 bases between. In DNA form, the CDR3 reads TGTGCCAGCAGTTCGAATAGAGGCAATCAGCCCCAGCATTTT. Translating it yields CASSSNRGNQPQHF.

About this clone: The same CDR3 arises from other DNA sequences in this sample as well. The V and J genes are TRBV6-6 and TRBJ2-5, with 7 bases identical to TRBD2. The V segment lost 0 bases and the J segment 5 bases; nucleotides outside the gene matches: 6. This CDR3 is built from 15 residues. Germline CDR1 MNHNY, CDR2 SVGAGI (reference sequence). The CDR3 protein is CASSYSSREGETQYF. In DNA form, the CDR3 reads TGTGCCAGCAGTTACTCTAGCAGGGAGGGGGAGACCCAGTACTTC.

The rearrangement links TRBV4-3 to TRBJ2-4; no clear D. CDR1 and CDR2 from the germline V gene are LGHNA and YSLEER. Trimming removed 2 bases from V and 1 base from J, with 21 bases in between. The CDR3 is 19 residues long. The CDR3 coding sequence is TGCGCCAGCAGCCAAAGGGCCCGCGCGGCGTTTGGGGCCAAAAACATTCAGTACTTC. It translates to CASSQRARAAFGAKNIQYF.

The chain combines TRBV5-4 with TRBJ2-5; 7 bases are shared with TRBD1. The germline V gene encodes CDR1 SGHNT and CDR2 YYREEE (reference sequence). V gave up 4 bases and J gave up 5 bases; unmatched junction bases: 8. This CDR3 comprises 14 residues. CDR3 protein: CASSSGQVYETQYF. CDR3 in DNA: TGTGCCAGCAGCAGCGGACAGGTCTATGAGACCCAGTACTTC.

The chain has TRBV14 and TRBJ2-1; 8 bases are shared with TRBD1. The CDR3 consists of 16 residues. Germline loops: CDR1 SGHDN, CDR2 FVKESK. Trimming at V came to 6 bases and at J to 8 bases, leaving 15 bases not matched to a gene. CDR3 amino acids: CASSPPGTGLGDEQFF. CDR3 bases: TGTGCCAGCAGTCCCCCCGGGACAGGTCTAGGCGATGAGCAGTTCTTC. The full variable domain, rest sourced from reference TRBV14 and TRBJ2-1, is EAGVTQFPSHSVIEKGQTVTLRCDPISGHDNLYWYRRVMGKEIKFLLHFVKESKQDESGMPNNRFLAERTGGTYSTLKVQPAELEDSGVYFCASSPPGTGLGDEQFFGPGTRLTVL.

This clone was detected only once. The V call is TRBV6-5, the J call TRBJ1-5; no firm D call. CDR3 length: 13 residues. Germline CDR1 reads MNHEY; CDR2 reads SVGAGI. The V end was cut by 0 bases, the J end by 4 bases, with 4 bases between. The chain's CDR3 is CASSYSQNQPQHF. The DNA for the CDR3 is TGTGCCAGCAGTTACTCCCAGAATCAGCCCCAGCATTTT.

This rearrangement joins TRBV18 to TRBJ2-2; D is ambiguous. Trimming removed 5 bases from V and 1 base from J, with 14 bases in between. The CDR3 sequence is 16 residues long. In germline, CDR1 is KGHSH, CDR2 LQKENI. CDR3 in DNA: TGTGCCAGCTCAAATTTCCTGTCAGGGAACACCGGGGAGCTGTTTTTT. Amino acid sequence: CASSNFLSGNTGELFF.